The 2 T cell receptor beta chains below come from one sample, sequenced in a study of blood T cell repertoires in COVID-19. Repertoires were generated with immunoSEQ multiplex PCR, while TCRdb's copy carries only in-frame clones and drops some. This sample carries some 190,000 clones, more than 70% of them seen once, and the ten largest clones take 4.3%. Sequenced: PBMCs or T cells enriched from blood (not recorded which). These receptors were taken from a man aged 30 to 39 with acute COVID-19.

V gene TRBV3-1 (or the pseudogene TRBV3-2) combines with J gene TRBJ1-6; maybe TRBD1 (6 bases). From germline, CDR1 is LGHDT and CDR2 YNNKEL (reference sequence). Trimming shortened V by 0 bases and J by 10 bases, and 13 bases separated the two germline ends. The CDR3 runs 15 residues. This CDR3 is CASSQDSGVRSPLHF. The DNA for the CDR3 is TGTGCCAGCAGCCAAGATTCAGGGGTCCGCTCACCCCTCCACTTT.

The J gene is TRBJ1-2, the V gene TRBV28, with 8 bases identical to TRBD1. Per germline, CDR1 MDHEN and CDR2 SYDVKM. The CDR3 runs 15 residues. The J segment lost 4 bases and the V segment lost 4 bases, leaving 8 bases of the junction unmatched. This CDR3 reads CASSWGQARSYGYTF. The CDR3 nucleotides are TGTGCCAGCAGTTGGGGACAGGCGCGCAGCTATGGCTACACCTTC.